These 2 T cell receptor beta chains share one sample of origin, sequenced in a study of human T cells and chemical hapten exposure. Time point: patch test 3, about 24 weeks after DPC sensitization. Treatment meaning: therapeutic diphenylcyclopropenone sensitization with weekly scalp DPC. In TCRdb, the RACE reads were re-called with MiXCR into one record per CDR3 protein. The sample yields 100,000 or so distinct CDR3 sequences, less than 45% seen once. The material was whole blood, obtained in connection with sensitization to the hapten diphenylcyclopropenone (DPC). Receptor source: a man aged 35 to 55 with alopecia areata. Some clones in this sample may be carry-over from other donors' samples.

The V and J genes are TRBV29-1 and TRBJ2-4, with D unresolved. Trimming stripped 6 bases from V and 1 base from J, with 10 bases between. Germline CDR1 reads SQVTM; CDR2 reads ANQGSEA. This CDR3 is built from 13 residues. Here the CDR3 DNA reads TGCAGCGTAGCTTATGAGGCCAAAAACATTCAGTACTTC. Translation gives CSVAYEAKNIQYF.

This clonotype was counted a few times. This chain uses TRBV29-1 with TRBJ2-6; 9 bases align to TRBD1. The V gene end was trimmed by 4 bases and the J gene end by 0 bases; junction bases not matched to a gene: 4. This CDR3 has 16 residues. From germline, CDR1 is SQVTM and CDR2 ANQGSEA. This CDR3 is CSVAGTGFSGANVLTF. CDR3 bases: TGCAGCGTTGCTGGGACAGGGTTCTCTGGGGCCAACGTCCTGACTTTC.